Sequencing of this T cell receptor beta chain was carried out in a study of blood T cells in healthy people across ages. Study-level findings and limits: Greater diversity and more naive CD4+ cells were seen in long-lived donors than in aged donors.

Next came a second PCR, run for about 7 to 12 cycles, which used a sample-barcoded 5' primer along with a J-beta primer mix. One entry per CDR3 protein, called by TCRdb with MiXCR from the 5' RACE reads. The sample has 1.5 million to 2 million distinct CDR3 sequences; 30% to 35% are singletons. This CDR3 has 14 amino acids. Germline-derived CDR1 and CDR2 are SGHVS and FNYEAQ. Trimming stripped 3 bases from V and 0 bases from J, with 8 bases between. In this sample, this clonotype turned up a few times. Its target is unknown. Per-sample PBMC isolation yielded at least 6.5 million cells. Per sample, extraction of total RNA gave at least 5 micrograms in every case.

The chain is built from TRBV7-6 and TRBJ2-5; D not certain. Sequenced sample: blood. This clonotype was obtained from a woman aged 30 to 39 in good health. The CDR3 spells CASSLERYQETQYF. CDR3 DNA: TGTGCCAGCAGCTTGGAAAGGTACCAAGAGACCCAGTACTTC. Using reference TRBV7-6 and TRBJ2-5 for the parts outside the CDR3, the full variable domain is GAGVSQSPRYKVTKRGQDVALRCDPISGHVSLYWYRQALGQGPEFLTYFNYEAQQDKSGLPNDRFSAERPEGSISTLTIQRTEQRDSAMYRCASSLERYQETQYFGPGTRLLVL.